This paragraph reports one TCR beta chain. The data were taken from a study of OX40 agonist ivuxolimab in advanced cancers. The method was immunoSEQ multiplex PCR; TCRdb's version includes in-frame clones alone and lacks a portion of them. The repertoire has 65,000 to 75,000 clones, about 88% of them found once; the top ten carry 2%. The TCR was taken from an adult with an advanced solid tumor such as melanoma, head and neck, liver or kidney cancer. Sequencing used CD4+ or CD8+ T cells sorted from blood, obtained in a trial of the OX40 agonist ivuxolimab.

The CDR3 DNA reads TGTGCCAGCAGGGGGGGGCAACGAGCCACTGAAGCTTTCTTT. Translating it yields CASRGGQRATEAFF. The chain joins TRBV6-1 to TRBJ1-1, with D perhaps TRBD1 (6 bases). The germline V gene has CDR1 MNHNS and CDR2 SASEGT. V lost 6 bases to trimming and J lost 4 bases, with 15 bases between them. This CDR3 is built from 14 residues.